Detailed here is one TCR beta chain. Antigen: not known. The method was immunoSEQ multiplex PCR; TCRdb's version includes in-frame clones alone and lacks a portion of them. Among approximately 21,000 clones listed, around 84% were seen once. Germline assignment: CDR1 SEHNR and CDR2 FQNEAQ (reference sequence). The V end was cut by 4 bases, the J end by 4 bases, with 7 bases between. This CDR3 comprises 13 residues. The data originate from a study of OX40 agonist ivuxolimab in advanced cancers. Study-wide results and limits: At 0.1 to 3.0 mg/kg, CD4+ and CD8+ blood T cells expanded clonally by week 6.

Systemic immunosuppression or autoimmune disease history was grounds to exclude patients. This chain joins TRBV7-9 and TRBJ2-2; D unclear. Here the sequenced sample was CD4+ or CD8+ T cells sorted from blood, taken in a trial of the OX40 agonist ivuxolimab. This TCR came from an adult with an advanced solid tumor such as melanoma, head and neck, liver or kidney cancer. The CDR3 sequence: CASSSSSTGELFF. For the CDR3, the DNA is TGTGCCAGCAGCTCCAGTAGCACCGGGGAGCTGTTTTTT. Variable domain in full (rest from reference TRBV7-9 and TRBJ2-2): DTGVSQNPRHKITKRGQNVTFRCDPISEHNRLYWYRQTLGQGPEFLTYFQNEAQLEKSRLLSDRFSAERPKGSFSTLEIQRTEQGDSAMYLCASSSSSTGELFFGEGSRLTVL.